This entry lists 29 T cell receptor beta chains sequenced from one sample in a study of early T cells in non-severe SARS-CoV-2 infection. TCRdb passed the 5' RACE reads through MiXCR, listing each CDR3 protein once. The table shows approximately 65,000 distinct CDR3 sequences, with 12% to 15% occurring only once. Sample: whole blood. These receptors were taken from an adult who was a healthcare worker with PCR-confirmed SARS-CoV-2 infection or an uninfected control (not recorded which).

This clonotype was seen many times. The genes are TRBV29-1 and TRBJ2-7; possible D gene TRBD1, 5 bases. Trimming took off 4 bases at V and 2 bases at J, with 12 bases between the two ends. The CDR3 is 13 amino acids. Germline V gives CDR1 SQVTM, CDR2 ANQGSEA. CDR3 bases: TGCAGCGTTGTGGGCAGGGTGCCCTACGAGCAGTACTTC. This translates into CSVVGRVPYEQYF.

This clonotype was detected only a few times. This chain uses TRBV7-2 with TRBJ2-7, with D possibly matching TRBD1 (5 bases). This CDR3 has 15 amino acids. CDR1 is SGHTA and CDR2 is FQGNSA in the germline V gene. The V end was cut by 1 base, the J end by 5 bases, with 15 bases between. CDR3 sequence: CASSLVASGRNEQYF. CDR3 bases: TGTGCCAGCAGCTTAGTTGCGTCAGGGCGGAACGAGCAGTACTTC.

This chain joins TRBV6-2 or TRBV6-3 and TRBJ2-2; 8 nucleotides align to TRBD1. The ends lost 2 bases at V and 3 bases at J; junction bases unmatched: 8. Germline V gene lookup returns CDR1 MNHEY and CDR2 SVGEGT. The CDR3 covers 17 residues. Here the CDR3 reads CASSYAWDRRYTGELFF. The CDR3 DNA follows: TGTGCCAGCAGTTACGCCTGGGACAGGCGATACACCGGGGAGCTGTTTTTT.

This clonotype has just a few counts. This chain uses TRBV5-6 with TRBJ1-4; possible D gene TRBD1, 5 bases. This CDR3 contains 15 residues. Trimming stripped 2 bases from V and 7 bases from J, with 15 bases between. Germline V gives CDR1 SGHDT, CDR2 YYEEEE. DNA for the CDR3: TGTGCCAGCAGCTTATCCCAGGGAGGGTTTGAAAAACTGTTTTTT. This encodes CASSLSQGGFEKLFF. The complete variable domain, with remaining parts taken from reference TRBV5-6 and TRBJ1-4, reads DAGVTQSPTHLIKTRGQQVTLRCSPKSGHDTVSWYQQALGQGPQFIFQYYEEEERQRGNFPDRFSGHQFPNYSSELNVNALLLGDSALYLCASSLSQGGFEKLFFGSGTQLSVL.

The chain combines TRBV30 with TRBJ1-1; D uncertain. The germline gives CDR1 GTSNPN, CDR2 SVGIG (reference sequence). This CDR3 region has 14 residues. The V end was cut by 2 bases, the J end by 0 bases, with 10 bases between. The CDR3 nucleotides are TGTGCCTGGAGTCGGACCCGTATGAACACTGAAGCTTTCTTT. Residues: CAWSRTRMNTEAFF. Drawing the rest from reference TRBV30 and TRBJ1-1, the complete variable domain is SQTIHQWPATLVQPVGSPLSLECTVEGTSNPNLYWYRQAAGRGLQLLFYSVGIGQISSEVPQNLSASRPQDRQFILSSKKLLLSDSGFYLCAWSRTRMNTEAFFGQGTRLTVV.

This clonotype appeared many times. The genes are TRBV9 and TRBJ2-3; 9 bases agree with TRBD1. CDR1 SGDLS and CDR2 YYNGEE come from the germline V gene. The CDR3 loop spans 16 amino acids. The J segment lost 8 bases and the V segment lost 4 bases, leaving 14 bases of the junction unmatched. The CDR3 sequence is CASSLGPGQGSATQYF. CDR3 coding DNA: TGTGCCAGCAGCCTCGGGCCGGGACAGGGTAGTGCTACGCAGTATTTT.

This clonotype has more than one count but fewer than ten. The V and J genes are TRBV6-5 and TRBJ1-1; unclear D gene. The CDR3 has 14 residues. V was cut by 2 bases and J by 1 base, with 8 bases left in between. From germline, CDR1 is MNHEY and CDR2 SVGAGI. CDR3 region: CASSYGGQNTEAFF. CDR3 nucleotide sequence: TGTGCCAGCAGTTACGGCGGCCAGAACACTGAAGCTTTCTTT.

This clonotype was counted many times. The chain employs TRBV20-1 and TRBJ2-6; no clear D. CDR1 is DFQATT and CDR2 is SNEGSKA in the germline V gene (reference sequence). CDR3 length equals 13 residues. Trimming left V 2 bases short and J 3 bases short, with 5 bases between. The CDR3 DNA reads TGCAGTGCTAGACCCGGTGGGGCCAACGTCCTGACTTTC. As protein: CSARPGGANVLTF.

This clonotype was observed many times. The J gene is TRBJ1-2, the V gene TRBV6-6, with no clear D. The CDR3 spans 12 residues. The V and J ends lost 8 bases and 6 bases respectively, with 13 bases between them. Germline CDR1 reads MNHNY; CDR2 reads SVGAGI (reference sequence). CDR3 coding DNA: TGTGCCAGCGAAGAGTTTAGGAATGGCTACACCTTC. The encoded protein is CASEEFRNGYTF.

This clonotype was seen many times. CDR3 sequence (DNA): TGTGCCAGCAGCTTAATGGCGGGGGGGCGAGAGACCCAGTACTTC. Encoded protein: CASSLMAGGRETQYF. The chain recombines TRBV7-8 with TRBJ2-5; the match to TRBD2 covers 9 bases. This CDR3 region has 15 residues. Trimming removed 2 bases from V and 4 bases from J; junction bases left unmatched: 5. Germline loops: CDR1 SGHVS, CDR2 FQNEAQ.

The V call is TRBV27, the J call TRBJ1-1, with D possibly matching TRBD1 (5 bases). Trimming left V 3 bases short and J 3 bases short, with 11 bases between. The CDR3 is made up of 14 amino acids. The germline CDR1 and CDR2 sequences are MNHEY and SMNVEV (reference sequence). The CDR3 bases are TGTGCCAGCAGTTTCCCAGGGTCCCACACTGAAGCTTTCTTT. Translated: CASSFPGSHTEAFF.

This clonotype occurred a few times. The V call is TRBV5-1, the J call TRBJ2-7, with D possibly matching TRBD1 (5 bases). CDR1 and CDR2 from the germline V gene are SGHRS and YFSETQ. The V end was cut by 0 bases, the J end by 3 bases, with 10 bases between. The CDR3 spans 14 residues. CDR3 sequence (DNA): TGCGCCAGCAGCTTGGCCATGCAGGGCTACGAGCAGTACTTC. It codes for CASSLAMQGYEQYF. Using reference TRBV5-1 and TRBJ2-7 for the parts outside the CDR3, the full variable domain is KAGVTQTPRYLIKTRGQQVTLSCSPISGHRSVSWYQQTPGQGLQFLFEYFSETQRNKGNFPGRFSGRQFSNSRSEMNVSTLELGDSALYLCASSLAMQGYEQYFGPGTRLTVT.

This clonotype was seen only a few times. The V and J genes are TRBV6-6 and TRBJ1-3, with a weak D call TRBD1 (5 bases). Germline V CDR1 and CDR2: MNHNY, SVGAGI (reference sequence). The CDR3 has 15 residues. V was cut by 8 bases and J by 0 bases, with 14 bases left in between. CDR3 in amino acids: CASGVDQGSGNTIYF. The CDR3 nucleotides read TGTGCCAGCGGAGTGGACCAGGGCTCTGGAAACACCATATATTTT.

This clonotype appeared a few times. The chain recombines TRBV6-5 with TRBJ1-2; 9 nucleotides match TRBD1. Per the germline V gene, CDR1 is MNHEY and CDR2 is SVGAGI. J gave up 6 bases and V 7 bases, and 12 bases lay outside the gene matches. The CDR3 sequence is 15 residues long. The CDR3 loop reads CASTTRDRVADGYTF. Here the CDR3 DNA reads TGTGCCAGCACCACCCGGGACAGGGTGGCCGATGGCTACACCTTC.

This clonotype was counted between two and nine times. The rearrangement links TRBV20-1 to TRBJ1-2; D is uncertain. The V end lost 0 bases, the J end lost 8 bases, and 13 bases lay between the germline ends. This CDR3 is built from 13 residues. The germline V gene has CDR1 DFQATT and CDR2 SNEGSKA (reference sequence). CDR3: CSARDLKGYGYTF. CDR3 nucleotides: TGCAGTGCTAGAGATCTAAAAGGGTACGGCTACACCTTC.

This clonotype was recorded a few times. The chain uses TRBV7-8 and TRBJ1-6; 7 nucleotides line up with TRBD1. In germline, CDR1 is SGHVS, CDR2 FQNEAQ. V was pared by 4 bases and J by 6 bases, with 9 bases of the junction left unmatched. This CDR3 is built from 16 residues. DNA for the CDR3: TGTGCCAGCAGCTCGTCACGAGCAGGGGGTAATTCACCCCTCCACTTT. This codes for CASSSSRAGGNSPLHF.

This clonotype was observed a few times. The chain is built from TRBV2 and TRBJ2-7, with unresolved D. Trimming pared 5 bases from V and 1 base from J, leaving 6 bases between. The germline V gene encodes CDR1 SNHLY and CDR2 FYNNEI. CDR3 length: 12 residues. The CDR3 reads CASSRNSYEQYF. The CDR3 nucleotides read TGTGCCAGCAGTCGGAATTCCTACGAGCAGTACTTC.

The sample holds many counts of this clonotype. The chain employs TRBV10-3 and TRBJ2-1; no clear D. Germline V gives CDR1 ENHRY, CDR2 SYGVKD. V was trimmed by 6 bases and J by 7 bases, leaving 13 bases between them. CDR3 size: 13 residues. The CDR3 loop reads CAIRFDVLNEQFF. CDR3 in DNA: TGTGCCATCAGATTCGATGTTCTTAATGAGCAGTTCTTC.

V usage is TRBV25-1 and J usage is TRBJ2-2; no clear D gene. This CDR3 has 16 amino acids. The V and J ends lost 1 base and 5 bases respectively, with 14 bases between them. The V gene's germline CDR1 is MGHDK and CDR2 SYGVNS. CDR3 in amino acids: CASSESRPTSTGELFF. The CDR3 DNA follows: TGTGCCAGCAGTGAATCGAGACCAACGTCTACCGGGGAGCTGTTTTTT.

This clonotype was seen many times. V gene TRBV9 combines with J gene TRBJ1-3; D unclear. Trimming stripped 3 bases from V and 6 bases from J, with 4 bases between. Germline V gives CDR1 SGDLS, CDR2 YYNGEE. The CDR3 sequence is 11 residues long. CDR3 sequence reads: CASSATNTIYF. DNA of the CDR3: TGTGCCAGCAGCGCGACAAACACCATATATTTT.

This clonotype was seen repeatedly, ten times or more. V is TRBV11-2 and J is TRBJ1-2; D unclear. The CDR3 has 14 amino acids. The germline CDR1 and CDR2 sequences are SGHAT and FQNNGV. With 3 bases removed from V and 7 bases from J, the gap between germline ends came to 15 bases. CDR3 nucleotides: TGTGCCAGCAGCTTTGGGAGTACCGGGTCTGGCTACACCTTC. Its translation: CASSFGSTGSGYTF.

J is TRBJ2-7 and V is TRBV20-1; the D is unclear. The CDR3 has 13 amino acids. V gave up 3 bases and J gave up 5 bases, with 14 bases separating them. The germline gives CDR1 DFQATT, CDR2 SNEGSKA (reference sequence). The CDR3 loop is CSASFGFLDEQYF. CDR3 coding DNA: TGCAGTGCTAGTTTTGGTTTCTTGGACGAGCAGTACTTC.

This clonotype was seen a handful of times. This chain uses TRBV29-1 with TRBJ1-1; D gene ambiguous. Trimming took 4 bases from V and 1 from J, leaving 4 bases between them. The germline V gene has CDR1 SQVTM and CDR2 ANQGSEA. The CDR3 sequence is 11 residues long. The CDR3 loop is CSVVGNTEAFF. In nucleotides, the CDR3 is TGCAGCGTTGTGGGGAACACTGAAGCTTTCTTT.

This clonotype was seen ten or more times. The chain links TRBV29-1 to TRBJ2-5; D remains ambiguous. From germline, CDR1 is SQVTM and CDR2 ANQGSEA. Trimming took off 6 bases at V and 4 bases at J, with 9 bases between the two ends. This CDR3 spans 11 amino acids. CDR3 region: CSVRRSETQYF. The CDR3 DNA reads as TGCAGCGTGAGACGGTCAGAGACCCAGTACTTC.

This chain uses TRBV6-2 or TRBV6-3 with TRBJ2-2, with TRBD2 matching over 9 bases. CDR1 is MNHEY and CDR2 is SVGEGT in the germline V gene. The CDR3 runs 14 residues. The J segment lost 6 bases and the V segment lost 6 bases, leaving 5 bases of the junction unmatched. The CDR3 reads CASRAGGSSGELFF. In nucleotides, the CDR3 is TGTGCCAGCAGAGCGGGGGGTTCCTCCGGGGAGCTGTTTTTT.

This clonotype was recorded a few times. J is TRBJ2-5 and V is TRBV6-2 or TRBV6-3; TRBD2 aligns across 13 bases. The CDR3 extends over 17 amino acids. Trimming at V came to 5 bases and at J to 0 bases, leaving 6 bases not matched to a gene. Germline CDR1 MNHEY, CDR2 SVGEGT. The CDR3 loop reads CASSPGTSGAYQETQYF. As DNA, the CDR3 is TGTGCCAGCAGTCCCGGGACTAGCGGGGCGTACCAAGAGACCCAGTACTTC.

The chain combines TRBV29-1 with TRBJ1-2; TRBD1 matches 8 bases. The CDR3 is 12 amino acids. CDR1 is SQVTM and CDR2 is ANQGSEA in the germline V gene. Trimming at V came to 5 bases and at J to 7 bases, leaving 6 bases not matched to a gene. DNA for the CDR3: TGCAGCGTTACTTTGACAGGGGCTGGCTACACCTTC. Translated, it gives CSVTLTGAGYTF.

The gene calls are TRBV4-1 and TRBJ1-2; 7 nucleotides agree with TRBD1. This CDR3 is built from 15 residues. Looked up from germline, CDR1 is MGHRA and CDR2 is YSYEKL. Trimming cost V 1 base and J 2 bases; bases outside gene matches: 4. This chain's CDR3 is CASSQAEGANYGYTF. In DNA, the CDR3 is TGCGCCAGCAGCCAAGCCGAGGGGGCGAACTATGGCTACACCTTC.

This clonotype has just a few counts. The chain uses TRBV29-1 and TRBJ2-1, with D unclear. The CDR3 extends over 11 amino acids. Trimming cost V 2 bases and J 2 bases, with 1 base left between them. The germline gives CDR1 SQVTM, CDR2 ANQGSEA. The CDR3 reads CSVETYNEQFF. The CDR3, as DNA: TGCAGCGTTGAAACCTACAATGAGCAGTTCTTC.